This is a list of T cell receptor beta chains from one sample in a study of beta chain features in type 1 diabetes. Sequencing was performed with immunoSEQ multiplex PCR; in TCRdb, only in-frame clones are kept and a portion is missing. The data contain some 300,000 clones, about 7.8% of them seen just once; the ten biggest clones take up more than 0.9%. Sequences were obtained from central memory CD4+ T cells from blood. The receptors here all came from a woman between 18 and 30 years old in good health. Each CDR3 is given with its conserved first and last residue. The D gene is left open where the match is weak. Not every row has a clone size; where given, it reads once, few, many or a size class.

v_call	d_call	clone_size	j_call	cdr3_aa
TRBV13	.	.	TRBJ2-3	CASSLAGYTSTDTQYF
TRBV29-1	TRBD2	.	TRBJ2-5	CSVDGAGGVQETQYF
TRBV7-3	TRBD1	few	TRBJ2-3	CASSTHGQGGDTQYF
TRBV11-1	.	many	TRBJ2-3	CASSFVGPDTQYF
TRBV4-2	.	few	TRBJ2-5	CASSSGLWGVTQYF
TRBV21-1	.	many	TRBJ1-5	CASSQVLESFCSNQPQHF
TRBV11-2	TRBD1	few	TRBJ1-4	CASSPDRAEKLFF
TRBV7-2	.	.	TRBJ1-4	CASSALATNEKLFF
TRBV7-9	.	many	TRBJ2-1	CASGVGSYNEQFF
TRBV11-2	.	.	TRBJ2-7	CASSLVREQYF
TRBV5-4	.	.	TRBJ1-2	CASSKGAGNGYTF
TRBV4-1	TRBD2	few	TRBJ2-3	CASSQAQHGTSGTDTQYF
TRBV7-2	TRBD2	many	TRBJ2-7	CASTQLAGTYEQYF
TRBV9	.	.	TRBJ2-1	CASSPTPRGSFEAYNEQFF
TRBV11-3	.	.	TRBJ2-7	CASSLTGFYEQYF
TRBV5-4	.	few	TRBJ2-1	CASSGSRETQQFF
TRBV28	TRBD1	.	TRBJ1-1	CASSETGVLNTEAFF
TRBV18	.	few	TRBJ1-5	CASSTNQGNQPQHF
TRBV7-3	.	few	TRBJ2-3	CASSRTGVGTDTQYF
TRBV7-2	.	.	TRBJ2-1	CASSLISAGNNEQFF
TRBV7-9	.	many	TRBJ2-1	CASTAFASRNEQFF
TRBV27	TRBD2	many	TRBJ2-5	CASSLSGGRDKETQYF
TRBV6-5	TRBD1	.	TRBJ2-2	CATHRGGNTGELFF
TRBV4-3	.	.	TRBJ1-2	CASSHQDTGYDYTF
TRBV6-4	.	.	TRBJ2-3	CASSEFDRPVDTQYF
TRBV7-2	TRBD1	.	TRBJ2-1	CASSPRTGNYNEQFF
TRBV4-2	.	.	TRBJ1-2	CASSPILINYGYTF
TRBV19	.	few	TRBJ1-5	CASSIGGSNQPQHF
TRBV19	TRBD1	.	TRBJ2-2	CASTRLDRVSTYTGELFF
TRBV7-2	TRBD2	few	TRBJ2-1	CASSSGLAGGQQFF
TRBV29-1	.	few	TRBJ2-5	CSVVRVGETQYF
TRBV2	TRBD1	.	TRBJ2-3	CASRAPDRYTDTQYF